This TCR beta chain was recorded in a study of blood T cell repertoires in COVID-19. Background on the study: Donors in Cohort 3 counted as recovered after two negative PCRs, clearance, or symptom resolution. Italy, Spain and the United States were the sources of the convalescent and acute COVID-19 samples.

J was trimmed by 3 bases and V by 6 bases; bases with no gene match: 4. This CDR3 region has 15 residues. Germline CDR1 is LNHDA and CDR2 is SQIVND (reference sequence). Profiling relied on immunoSEQ multiplex PCR, and the TCRdb table lists in-frame clones only, not all of them. The sample consists of roughly 200,000 clones, about 88% of them appearing once. The sequenced sample was PBMCs or T cells enriched from blood (not recorded which). The chain links TRBV19 to TRBJ1-4, with TRBD1 matching 10 bases. The receptor comes from a woman aged 40 to 50 in a cohort exposed to, infected with or recovered from COVID-19 (not recorded which). CDR3 coding DNA: TGTGCCAGTAGCCAGACAGGGGGCTCTAATGAAAAACTGTTTTTT. Translation gives CASSQTGGSNEKLFF.